A single sample gave rise to the 21 T cell receptor beta chains below, sequenced in a study of neurological immune-mediated disorders. One entry per CDR3 protein results from TCRdb running MiXCR on the 5' RACE reads. The sample contains more than 70,000 distinct CDR3 sequences, 17% of which appear only once. Sequencing was done on a sample of PBMCs. All receptors derive from a woman aged 40 to 55 in good health.

This clonotype was seen ten or more times. The rearrangement joins TRBV5-6 to TRBJ2-7; D call uncertain. Germline lookup yields CDR1 SGHDT and CDR2 YYEEEE. The CDR3 is made up of 11 amino acids. V gave up 2 bases and J gave up 5 bases, with 5 bases separating them. For the CDR3, the DNA is TGTGCCAGCAGCTTAACGGACGAGCAGTACTTC. It encodes CASSLTDEQYF.

The gene calls are TRBV18 and TRBJ2-7, with 9 bases matching TRBD2. This CDR3 contains 14 residues. V lost 6 bases and J lost 6; bases outside the gene matches: 9. Germline V gives CDR1 KGHSH, CDR2 LQKENI. Written as DNA, the CDR3 is TGTGCCAGCTCGTCGGCCGGGACTAGCTCCGAGCAGTACTTC. Translating gives CASSSAGTSSEQYF.

This clonotype was counted ten times or more. This rearrangement joins TRBV5-1 to TRBJ1-2; D not resolved. There are 14 residues in the CDR3. In germline, CDR1 is SGHRS, CDR2 YFSETQ. Trimming removed 6 bases from V and 4 bases from J, with 16 bases in between. CDR3 amino acids: CASTSVGGSYGYTF. The CDR3 DNA is TGCGCCAGCACCTCCGTGGGTGGGAGCTATGGCTACACCTTC. Combining the CDR3 with reference TRBV5-1 and TRBJ1-2 gives the whole variable domain KAGVTQTPRYLIKTRGQQVTLSCSPISGHRSVSWYQQTPGQGLQFLFEYFSETQRNKGNFPGRFSGRQFSNSRSEMNVSTLELGDSALYLCASTSVGGSYGYTFGSGTRLTVV.

This clonotype has a count of ten or more. The rearrangement links TRBV5-5 to TRBJ2-2; the D gene could be TRBD1 or TRBD2 (5 bases each). The CDR3 consists of 16 residues. The V end was cut by 2 bases, the J end by 13 bases, with 24 bases between. Germline CDR1 and CDR2: SGHKS and YYEKEE (reference sequence). Here the CDR3 reads CASSFTAGTVSGGLFF. In nucleotides, the CDR3 is TGTGCCAGCAGCTTTACTGCCGGGACCGTGAGCGGAGGGCTGTTTTTT.

This clonotype was recorded at least ten times. This chain links TRBV5-1 with TRBJ2-3; either TRBD1 or TRBD2 may fit D (5 bases each). Between the trimmed V and J ends, which lost 0 bases and 4 bases, there was a span of 9 bases. Germline loops: CDR1 SGHRS, CDR2 YFSETQ. The CDR3 spans 14 residues. For the CDR3, the DNA is TGCGCCAGCAGCTTGGATGGGGACGCAGATACGCAGTATTTT. This sequence encodes CASSLDGDADTQYF.

Many counts were recorded for this clonotype. The chain carries TRBV28 and TRBJ2-7; D is undetermined. This CDR3 spans 13 amino acids. From germline, CDR1 is MDHEN and CDR2 SYDVKM. V was shortened by 6 bases and J by 7 bases, with 16 bases between the two germline ends. The CDR3 nucleotides read TGTGCCAGCAGCGCCTCACTGTTTGGTGAGCAGTACGTC. Translated, it gives CASSASLFGEQYV.

The table lists this clonotype with a few counts. The rearrangement links TRBV12-5 to TRBJ1-4, with TRBD1 matching 9 bases. CDR3 length: 15 amino acids. The trim removed 6 bases at V and 7 bases at J, leaving 9 bases unmatched. Germline assignment: CDR1 LGHNT and CDR2 FRNRAP. The CDR3 DNA reads as TGTGCTAGTGGACCGCCACAGGGGGCTTTTGAAAAACTGTTTTTT. Residues: CASGPPQGAFEKLFF. The full variable domain, with the rest looked up from reference TRBV12-5 and TRBJ1-4, is DARVTQTPRHKVTEMGQEVTMRCQPILGHNTVFWYRQTMMQGLELLAYFRNRAPLDDSGMPKDRFSAEMPDATLATLKIQPSEPRDSAVYFCASGPPQGAFEKLFFGSGTQLSVL.

This clonotype appeared many times. In DNA, the CDR3 is TGTGCAACAAACAGGGGATCCTACAATGAGCAGTTCTTC. Amino acids: CATNRGSYNEQFF. The genes are TRBV6-5 and TRBJ2-1, with 7 bases fitting TRBD1. Germline loops: CDR1 MNHEY, CDR2 SVGAGI. This CDR3 is built from 13 residues.

This clonotype was observed at least ten times. V usage is TRBV6-1 and J usage is TRBJ2-7; D may be TRBD1 (6 bases). This CDR3 contains 13 residues. Germline lookup yields CDR1 MNHNS and CDR2 SASEGT. V lost 8 bases to trimming and J lost 4 bases, with 15 bases between them. The CDR3 nucleotides are TGTGCCAGCCAGGGGCTACTACGGTACGAGCAGTACTTC. Encoded protein: CASQGLLRYEQYF.

In its sample, this clonotype was seen many times. The chain carries TRBV5-1 and TRBJ1-1; D possibly corresponds to TRBD1 (6 bases). CDR3 size: 15 residues. The germline V and J ends were trimmed by 4 bases and 1 base, with 14 bases remaining between them. Germline values: CDR1 SGHRS, CDR2 YFSETQ. The CDR3 sequence is CASSPRTEPNTEAFF. The CDR3, as DNA: TGCGCCAGCAGCCCTCGGACAGAACCGAACACTGAAGCTTTCTTT.

This clonotype was found many times. This chain links TRBV27 with TRBJ2-5; 7 nucleotides match TRBD2. Germline values: CDR1 MNHEY, CDR2 SMNVEV (reference sequence). The V gene end was trimmed by 2 bases and the J gene end by 4 bases; junction bases not matched to a gene: 7. The CDR3 runs 15 residues. CDR3 nucleotides: TGTGCCAGCAGTTTAGCGGGGGAGGAACGAGAGACCCAGTACTTC. As protein: CASSLAGEERETQYF.

This clonotype showed up many times. The chain combines TRBV4-3 with TRBJ1-1; D is undetermined. V was pared by 0 bases and J by 4 bases, with 12 bases between. The CDR3 extends over 15 amino acids. Per germline, CDR1 LGHNA and CDR2 YSLEER. CDR3: CASSQDLVGITEAFF. In DNA form, the CDR3 reads TGCGCCAGCAGCCAAGATTTGGTCGGGATCACTGAAGCTTTCTTT.

This clonotype occurred many times. The chain uses TRBV7-3 and TRBJ1-1; TRBD1 agrees at 11 bases. The germline V gene has CDR1 SGHTA and CDR2 FQGTGA. Trimming cost V 6 bases and J 3 bases; bases outside gene matches: 15. The CDR3 contains 18 residues. The CDR3, as DNA: TGTGCCAGCAGTCCAGCAGTTTCCGGACAGGGGGCCTACACTGAAGCTTTCTTT. It encodes CASSPAVSGQGAYTEAFF. The variable domain in full, with the rest retrieved from reference TRBV7-3 and TRBJ1-1, is GAGVSQTPSNKVTEKGKYVELRCDPISGHTALYWYRQSLGQGPEFLIYFQGTGAADDSGLPNDRFFAVRPEGSVSTLKIQRTERGDSAVYLCASSPAVSGQGAYTEAFFGQGTRLTVV.

There are many counts of this clonotype. V gene TRBV7-2 combines with J gene TRBJ2-4; maybe TRBD2 (7 bases). The CDR3 length is 15 residues. The V end lost 0 bases, the J end lost 7 bases, and 13 bases lay between the germline ends. Per germline, CDR1 SGHTA and CDR2 FQGNSA. CDR3 amino acids: CASSLATGRVNIQYF. In DNA, the CDR3 is TGTGCCAGCAGCTTAGCAACAGGGAGGGTGAACATTCAGTACTTC.

This clonotype was seen ten or more times. The rearrangement links TRBV6-5 to TRBJ1-4, with 9 bases aligning to TRBD1. The ends lost 5 bases at V and 4 bases at J; junction bases unmatched: 2. The germline gives CDR1 MNHEY, CDR2 SVGAGI. CDR3 length: 14 amino acids. The CDR3 region is CASSGQGINEKLFF. The CDR3 nucleotides are TGTGCCAGCAGTGGACAGGGGATTAATGAAAAACTGTTTTTT.

This clonotype was detected many times. This chain links TRBV4-3 with TRBJ1-5, with unresolved D. The V gene's germline CDR1 is LGHNA and CDR2 YSLEER. This CDR3 contains 14 residues. Deletions cut 0 bases from V and 5 bases from J, with 8 bases between. The CDR3 is CASSQDRTDQPQHF. The CDR3 DNA reads TGCGCCAGCAGCCAAGATCGGACCGATCAGCCCCAGCATTTT.

This clonotype was detected many times. The V and J genes are TRBV20-1 and TRBJ1-2; TRBD1 matches 8 bases. Looked up from germline, CDR1 is DFQATT and CDR2 is SNEGSKA (reference sequence). V dropped 5 bases and J dropped 4; count of bases not matched to a gene: 9. This CDR3 region has 14 residues. The CDR3 spells CSAVDRVGVYGYTF. CDR3 in DNA: TGCAGTGCTGTGGACAGGGTCGGTGTCTATGGCTACACCTTC.

This clonotype was counted many times. CDR3 protein: CASSLLDLEGSNYGYTF. The CDR3 region has the DNA TGTGCCAGCAGCCTTCTTGACCTTGAGGGGTCTAACTATGGCTACACCTTC. V usage is TRBV5-5 and J usage is TRBJ1-2; D possibly corresponds to TRBD1 (5 bases). The V gene lost 4 bases and the J gene lost 0 bases, with 19 bases spanning the gap. The CDR3 extends over 17 amino acids. Per the germline V gene, CDR1 is SGHKS and CDR2 is YYEKEE (reference sequence).

The chain uses TRBV5-1 and TRBJ2-2; 9 bases line up with TRBD1. Germline CDR1 and CDR2: SGHRS and YFSETQ. The CDR3 runs to 15 residues. J lost 3 bases, V lost 7 bases, and 7 bases had no gene match. CDR3 nucleotide sequence: TGCGCCAGCGGCCTCTGGACAGGGGACACCGGGGAGCTGTTTTTT. Encoded protein: CASGLWTGDTGELFF.

In this sample, this clonotype turned up many times. The chain joins TRBV5-1 to TRBJ1-1; no clear D gene. The germline gives CDR1 SGHRS, CDR2 YFSETQ. This CDR3 region has 13 residues. Trimming shortened V by 5 bases and J by 3 bases, and 11 bases separated the two germline ends. The CDR3 region has the DNA TGCGCCAGCAGTGTAGGGTTGGACACTGAAGCTTTCTTT. This translates into CASSVGLDTEAFF.

This clonotype was detected ten times or more. The chain employs TRBV4-3 and TRBJ2-5, with a weak D call TRBD1 (5 bases). Trimming left V 0 bases short and J 1 base short, with 12 bases between. The CDR3 contains 16 residues. The germline V gene encodes CDR1 LGHNA and CDR2 YSLEER. This CDR3 reads CASSQEARGTQETQYF. Written as DNA, the CDR3 is TGCGCCAGCAGCCAAGAGGCAAGGGGCACCCAAGAGACCCAGTACTTC.